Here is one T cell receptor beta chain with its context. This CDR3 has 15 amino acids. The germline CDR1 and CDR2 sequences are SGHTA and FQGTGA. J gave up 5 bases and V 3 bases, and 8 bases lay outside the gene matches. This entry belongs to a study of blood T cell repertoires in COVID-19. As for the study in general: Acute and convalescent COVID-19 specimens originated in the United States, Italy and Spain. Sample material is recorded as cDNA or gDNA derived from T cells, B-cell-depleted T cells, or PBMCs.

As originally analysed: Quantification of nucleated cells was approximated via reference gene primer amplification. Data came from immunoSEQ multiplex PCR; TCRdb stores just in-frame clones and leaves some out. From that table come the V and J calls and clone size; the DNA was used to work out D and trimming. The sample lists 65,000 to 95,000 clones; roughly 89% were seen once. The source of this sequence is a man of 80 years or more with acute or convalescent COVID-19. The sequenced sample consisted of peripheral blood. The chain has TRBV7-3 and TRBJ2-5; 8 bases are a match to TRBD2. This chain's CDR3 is CASSLRGAGEETQYF. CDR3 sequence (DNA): TGTGCCAGCAGCTTGCGGGGGGCCGGGGAGGAGACCCAGTACTTC.